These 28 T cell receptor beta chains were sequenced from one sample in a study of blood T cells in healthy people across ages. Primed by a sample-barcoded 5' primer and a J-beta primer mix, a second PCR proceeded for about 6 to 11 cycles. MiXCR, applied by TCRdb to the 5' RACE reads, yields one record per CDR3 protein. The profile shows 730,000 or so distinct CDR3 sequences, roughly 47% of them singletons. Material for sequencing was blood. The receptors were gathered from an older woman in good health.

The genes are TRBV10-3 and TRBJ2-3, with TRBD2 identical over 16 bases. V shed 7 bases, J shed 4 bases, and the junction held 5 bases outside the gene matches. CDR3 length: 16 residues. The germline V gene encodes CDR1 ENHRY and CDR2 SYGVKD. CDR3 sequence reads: CAITEGLAGGADTQYF. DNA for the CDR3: TGTGCCATCACCGAGGGACTAGCGGGAGGGGCAGATACGCAGTATTTT.

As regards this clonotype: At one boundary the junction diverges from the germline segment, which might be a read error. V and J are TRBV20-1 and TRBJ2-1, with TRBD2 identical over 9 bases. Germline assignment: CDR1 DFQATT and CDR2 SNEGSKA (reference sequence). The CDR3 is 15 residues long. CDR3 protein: CSAASGERSYSEQFF. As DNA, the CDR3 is TGCAGTGCTGCTAGCGGGGAACGGTCCTACAGTGAGCAGTTCTTC.

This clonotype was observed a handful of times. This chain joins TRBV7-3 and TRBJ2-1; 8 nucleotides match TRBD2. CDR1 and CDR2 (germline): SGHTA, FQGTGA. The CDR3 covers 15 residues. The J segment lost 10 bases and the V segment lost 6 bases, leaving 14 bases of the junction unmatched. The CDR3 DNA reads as TGTGCCAGCAGATCAGGTAGCGGGGAGTCTCGGGAGCAGTTCTTC. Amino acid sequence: CASRSGSGESREQFF.

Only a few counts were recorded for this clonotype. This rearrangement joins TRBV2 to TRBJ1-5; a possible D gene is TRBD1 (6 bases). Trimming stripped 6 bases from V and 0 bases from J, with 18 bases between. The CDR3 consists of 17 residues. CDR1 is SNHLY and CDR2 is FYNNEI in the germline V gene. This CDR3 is CASRGDRTVYSNQPQHF. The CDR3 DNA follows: TGTGCCAGCAGGGGGGACCGGACAGTTTATAGCAATCAGCCCCAGCATTTT.

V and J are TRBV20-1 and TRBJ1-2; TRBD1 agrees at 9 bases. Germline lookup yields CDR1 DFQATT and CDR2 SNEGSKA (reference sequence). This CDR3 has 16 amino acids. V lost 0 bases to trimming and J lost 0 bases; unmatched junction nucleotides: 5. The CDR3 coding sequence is TGCAGTGCTAGAGACCTCGGACAGGGGACTAACTATGGCTACACCTTC. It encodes CSARDLGQGTNYGYTF.

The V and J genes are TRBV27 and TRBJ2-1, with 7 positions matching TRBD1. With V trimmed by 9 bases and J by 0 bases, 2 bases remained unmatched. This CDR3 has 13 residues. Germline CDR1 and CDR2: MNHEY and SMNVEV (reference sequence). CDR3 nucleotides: TGTGCCAGTTGGACAGGCTCCTACAATGAGCAGTTCTTC. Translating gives CASWTGSYNEQFF.

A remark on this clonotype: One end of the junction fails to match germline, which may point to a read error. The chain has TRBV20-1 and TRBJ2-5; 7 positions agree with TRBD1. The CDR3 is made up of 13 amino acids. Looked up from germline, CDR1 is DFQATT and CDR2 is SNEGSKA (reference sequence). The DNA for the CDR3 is TGCAGTGCAGCTCAAGGGGGCGAAGAGACCCGGTACTTC. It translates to CSAAQGGEETRYF.

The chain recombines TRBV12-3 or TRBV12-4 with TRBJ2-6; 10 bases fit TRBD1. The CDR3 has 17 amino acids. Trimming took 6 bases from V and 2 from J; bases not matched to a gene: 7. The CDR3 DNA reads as TGTGCCAGCAGCTCCGGGACAGGGGATCCTGGGGCCAACGTCCTGACTTTC. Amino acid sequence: CASSSGTGDPGANVLTF.

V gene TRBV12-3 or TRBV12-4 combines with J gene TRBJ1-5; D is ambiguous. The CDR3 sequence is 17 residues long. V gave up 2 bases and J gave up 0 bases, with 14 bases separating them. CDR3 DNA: TGTGCCAGCAGTTTACCTGGGGTGGGGAATAGCAATCAGCCCCAGCATTTT. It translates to CASSLPGVGNSNQPQHF.

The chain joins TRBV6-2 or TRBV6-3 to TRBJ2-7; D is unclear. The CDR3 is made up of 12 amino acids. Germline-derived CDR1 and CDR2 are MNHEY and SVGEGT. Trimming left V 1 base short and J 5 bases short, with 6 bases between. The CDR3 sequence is CASSYFIDEQYF. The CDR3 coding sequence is TGTGCCAGCAGTTACTTTATCGACGAGCAGTACTTC.

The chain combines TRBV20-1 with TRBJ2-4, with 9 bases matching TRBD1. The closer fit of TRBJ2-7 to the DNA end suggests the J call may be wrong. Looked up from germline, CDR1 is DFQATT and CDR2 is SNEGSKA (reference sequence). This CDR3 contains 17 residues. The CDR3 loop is CSARVIVPGQGNYEQYF. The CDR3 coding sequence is TGCAGTGCTAGAGTTATAGTACCGGGACAGGGCAACTACGAGCAGTACTTC.

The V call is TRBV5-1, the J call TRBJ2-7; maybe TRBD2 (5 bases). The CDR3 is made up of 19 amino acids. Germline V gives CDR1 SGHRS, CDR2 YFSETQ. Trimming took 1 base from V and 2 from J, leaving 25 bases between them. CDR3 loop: CASSLSQTTPPWLPYEQYF. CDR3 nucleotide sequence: TGCGCCAGCAGCTTGTCGCAGACTACACCTCCTTGGTTGCCCTACGAGCAGTACTTC.

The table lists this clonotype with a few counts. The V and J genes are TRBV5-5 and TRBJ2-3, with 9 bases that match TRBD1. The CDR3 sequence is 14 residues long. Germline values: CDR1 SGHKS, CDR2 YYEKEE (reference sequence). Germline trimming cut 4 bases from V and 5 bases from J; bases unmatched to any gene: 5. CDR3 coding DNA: TGTGCCAGCAGCCGGACAGGGGTTTTAGATACGCAGTATTTT. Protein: CASSRTGVLDTQYF.

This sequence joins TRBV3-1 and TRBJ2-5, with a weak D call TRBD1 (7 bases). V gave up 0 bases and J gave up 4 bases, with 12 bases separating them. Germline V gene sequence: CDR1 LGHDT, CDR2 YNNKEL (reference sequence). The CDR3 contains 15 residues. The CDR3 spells CASSQDPQGGETQYF. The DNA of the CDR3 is TGTGCCAGCAGCCAAGATCCGCAGGGGGGAGAGACCCAGTACTTC.

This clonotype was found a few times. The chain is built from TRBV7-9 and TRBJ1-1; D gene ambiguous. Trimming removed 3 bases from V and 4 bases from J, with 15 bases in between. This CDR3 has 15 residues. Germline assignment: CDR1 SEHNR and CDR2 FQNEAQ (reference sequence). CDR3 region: CASSFFTGGTTEAFF. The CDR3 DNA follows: TGTGCCAGCAGCTTCTTCACGGGCGGAACCACTGAAGCTTTCTTT. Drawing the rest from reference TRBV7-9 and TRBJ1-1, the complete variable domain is DTGVSQNPRHKITKRGQNVTFRCDPISEHNRLYWYRQTLGQGPEFLTYFQNEAQLEKSRLLSDRFSAERPKGSFSTLEIQRTEQGDSAMYLCASSFFTGGTTEAFFGQGTRLTVV.

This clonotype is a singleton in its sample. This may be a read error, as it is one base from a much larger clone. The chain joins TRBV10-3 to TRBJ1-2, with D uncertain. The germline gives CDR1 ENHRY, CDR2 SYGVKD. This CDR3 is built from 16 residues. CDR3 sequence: CAISHSPDRQNYSYTF. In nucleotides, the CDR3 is TGTGCCATCAGCCATTCTCCAGATCGCCAGAACTATAGCTACACCTTC.

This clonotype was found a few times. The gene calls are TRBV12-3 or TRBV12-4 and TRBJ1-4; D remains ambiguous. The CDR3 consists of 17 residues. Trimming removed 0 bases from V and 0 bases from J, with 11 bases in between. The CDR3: CASSLAVTAATNEKLFF. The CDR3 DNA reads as TGTGCCAGCAGTTTAGCGGTAACAGCTGCAACTAATGAAAAACTGTTTTTT.

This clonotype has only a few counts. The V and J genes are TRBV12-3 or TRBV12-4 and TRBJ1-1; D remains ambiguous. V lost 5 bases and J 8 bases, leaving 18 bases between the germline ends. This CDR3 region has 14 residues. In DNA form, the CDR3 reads TGTGCCAGCAGTCCCTCCACAACTCATCCCGAAGCTTTCTTT. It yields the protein CASSPSTTHPEAFF.

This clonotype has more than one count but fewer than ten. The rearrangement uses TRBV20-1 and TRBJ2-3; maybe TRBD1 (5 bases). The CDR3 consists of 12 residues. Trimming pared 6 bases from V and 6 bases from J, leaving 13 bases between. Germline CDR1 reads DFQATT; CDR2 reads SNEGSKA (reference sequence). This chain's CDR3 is CSADQGFDTQYF. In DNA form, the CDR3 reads TGCAGTGCAGACCAGGGATTTGATACGCAGTATTTT.

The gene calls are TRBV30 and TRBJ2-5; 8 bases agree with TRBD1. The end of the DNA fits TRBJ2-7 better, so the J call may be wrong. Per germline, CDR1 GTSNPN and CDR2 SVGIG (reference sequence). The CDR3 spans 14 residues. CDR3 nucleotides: TGTGCCTGGCGGAGGACAGGGCGCGCGGACGAGCAGTACTTC. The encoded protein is CAWRRTGRADEQYF.

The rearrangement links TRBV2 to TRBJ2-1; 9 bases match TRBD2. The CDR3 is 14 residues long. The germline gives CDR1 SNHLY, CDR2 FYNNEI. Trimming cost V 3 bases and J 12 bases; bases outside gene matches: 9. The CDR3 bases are TGTGCCAGCAGTGAGGGACTAGCCCTTCCTGGGCAGTTCTTC. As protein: CASSEGLALPGQFF. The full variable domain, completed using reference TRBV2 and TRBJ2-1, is EPEVTQTPSHQVTQMGQEVILRCVPISNHLYFYWYRQILGQKVEFLVSFYNNEISEKSEIFDDQFSVERPDGSNFTLKIRSTKLEDSAMYFCASSEGLALPGQFFGPGTRLTVL.

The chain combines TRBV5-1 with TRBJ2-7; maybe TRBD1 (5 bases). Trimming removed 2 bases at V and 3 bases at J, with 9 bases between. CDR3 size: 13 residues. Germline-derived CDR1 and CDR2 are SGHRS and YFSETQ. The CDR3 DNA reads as TGCGCCAGCAGCTTACAGGATTTCTACGAGCAGTACTTC. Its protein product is CASSLQDFYEQYF.

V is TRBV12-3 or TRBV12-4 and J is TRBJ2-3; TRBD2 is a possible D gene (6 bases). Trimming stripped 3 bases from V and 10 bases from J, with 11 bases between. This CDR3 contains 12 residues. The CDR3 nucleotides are TGTGCCAGCAGTTTGGGAGGACCTGCGCAGTATTTT. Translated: CASSLGGPAQYF.

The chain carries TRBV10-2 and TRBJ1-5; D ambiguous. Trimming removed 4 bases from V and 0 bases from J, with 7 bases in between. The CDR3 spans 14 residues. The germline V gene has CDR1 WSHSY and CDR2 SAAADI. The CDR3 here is CASSGLSSNQPQHF. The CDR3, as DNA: TGCGCCAGCAGTGGCTTATCTAGCAATCAGCCCCAGCATTTT.

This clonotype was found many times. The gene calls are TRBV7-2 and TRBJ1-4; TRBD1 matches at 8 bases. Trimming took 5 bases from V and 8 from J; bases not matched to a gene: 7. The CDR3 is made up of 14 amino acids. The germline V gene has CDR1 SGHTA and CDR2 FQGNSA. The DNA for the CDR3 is TGTGCCAGCAGCCCTGGACAGGGTCGGGAAAAACTGTTTTTT. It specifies CASSPGQGREKLFF.

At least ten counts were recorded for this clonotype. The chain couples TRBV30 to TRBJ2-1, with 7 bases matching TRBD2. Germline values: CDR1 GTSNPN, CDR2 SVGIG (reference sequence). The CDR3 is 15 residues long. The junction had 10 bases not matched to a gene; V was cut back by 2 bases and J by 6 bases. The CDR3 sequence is CAWSHAGDLSNEQFF. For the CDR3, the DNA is TGTGCCTGGAGTCATGCGGGGGATCTCTCCAATGAGCAGTTCTTC.

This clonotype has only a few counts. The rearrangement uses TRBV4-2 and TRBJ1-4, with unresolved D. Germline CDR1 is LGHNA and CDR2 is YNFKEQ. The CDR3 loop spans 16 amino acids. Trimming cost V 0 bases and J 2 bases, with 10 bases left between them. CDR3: CASSQDRYSTNEKLFF. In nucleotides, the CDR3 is TGTGCCAGCAGCCAAGATAGGTACAGCACTAATGAAAAACTGTTTTTT.

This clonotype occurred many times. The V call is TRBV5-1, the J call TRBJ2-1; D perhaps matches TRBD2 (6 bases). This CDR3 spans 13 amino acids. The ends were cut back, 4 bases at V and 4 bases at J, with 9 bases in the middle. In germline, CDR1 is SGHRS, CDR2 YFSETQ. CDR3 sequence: CASSAGLYNEQFF. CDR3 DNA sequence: TGCGCCAGCAGCGCGGGACTTTACAATGAGCAGTTCTTC. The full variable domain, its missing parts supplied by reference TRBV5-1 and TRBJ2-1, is KAGVTQTPRYLIKTRGQQVTLSCSPISGHRSVSWYQQTPGQGLQFLFEYFSETQRNKGNFPGRFSGRQFSNSRSEMNVSTLELGDSALYLCASSAGLYNEQFFGPGTRLTVL.